This paragraph reports one T cell receptor (beta chain). No antigen is known for it. These data are taken from a study of PD-1 blockade in classical Hodgkin lymphoma. With no exception, relapse followed autologous stem cell transplantation in all patients, and brentuximab vedotin exposure varied. Negative selection with magnets was how CD8+ T cells were isolated from the thawed PBMCs. Findings of the study overall: Initiation of nivolumab under 1 year after ASCT led to exclusion of patients. There was a significant rise in CD4+ TCR diversity by C4D1, with no such rise for CD8+.

Germline V CDR1 and CDR2: MNHEY, SVGAGI. CDR3 size: 13 residues. With 6 bases removed from V and 7 bases from J, the gap between germline ends came to 15 bases. Sequenced by immunoSEQ multiplex PCR; TCRdb stores in-frame clones only, minus some. The sample carries approximately 4,500 clones, 77% recorded once. This chain connects TRBV6-5 to TRBJ1-1, with D maybe TRBD1 (6 bases). The starting material was CD8+ T cells from blood, obtained at baseline. The clonotype comes from a human donor with classical Hodgkin lymphoma. This CDR3 is CASSHKAGVEAFF. CDR3 nucleotide sequence: TGTGCCAGCAGCCACAAGGCAGGGGTTGAAGCTTTCTTT.